This T cell receptor beta chain was sequenced for a study of cytomegalovirus exposure and HLA in healthy donors. CDR3 length equals 13 residues. Germline V gene data show CDR1 as MGHRA and CDR2 as YSYEKL. Trimming removed 0 bases from V and 6 bases from J, with 6 bases in between. PCR involved 60 Vbeta and 13 Jbeta primers. Sequencing used immunoSEQ multiplex PCR; TCRdb keeps in-frame clones, though not all of them. Its table records around 100,000 clones. Study-wide results and caveats: Per published reports, the classifier diagnosed cytomegalovirus status with high specificity and sensitivity.

As regards this clone: What it binds is not known.

Material: PBMCs. The rearrangement joins TRBV4-1 to TRBJ1-5, with TRBD1 as a possible D gene (5 bases). The sequence was collected from a man aged 35 to 55 in good health and CMV-seropositive. CDR3 in DNA: TGCGCCAGCAGCCAAGAAAGGGGTCAGCCCCAGCATTTT. Protein product: CASSQERGQPQHF.